The source of this TCR beta chain is a study of blood T cell repertoires in COVID-19. Germline trimming cut 4 bases from V and 7 bases from J; bases unmatched to any gene: 10. CDR1 is MNHEY and CDR2 is SVGAGI in the germline V gene. The CDR3 covers 15 residues. Methods used by the authors: Amplifying reference gene primers gave estimates of nucleated cell counts. Profiling relied on immunoSEQ multiplex PCR, and the TCRdb table lists in-frame clones only, not all of them. That table is the source of V, J and clone size, and D and trimming were worked out from the DNA. The sample records around 170,000 clones, under 85% being singletons. Patients from Seattle were sampled longitudinally, starting during active infection.

Sequencing was done on a sample of peripheral blood. This rearrangement joins TRBV6-5 to TRBJ1-2; 9 bases fit TRBD1. The source is a woman between 70 and 85 years old with COVID-19, enrolled during active disease. The DNA for the CDR3 is TGTGCCAGCAGTTTTGTAACCGGGACAGGGTTTGGCTACACCTTC. Its protein is CASSFVTGTGFGYTF.